These T cell receptor beta chains were read from a single sample in a study of shared clonotypes between healthy human individuals. Sequencing was performed with immunoSEQ multiplex PCR; in TCRdb, only in-frame clones are kept and a portion is missing. The table lists about 460,000 clones, around 77% of them singletons. Sequencing used PBMCs. Receptors originate from a woman aged 40 to 55 in good health. Some clones in this sample may be carry-over from other donors' samples. CDR3s include the opening cysteine and the closing phenylalanine or tryptophan. The D gene is left open where the match is weak. Size values are once, few and many counts, or a class for expanded clones, and some rows have none.

- TRBJ1-5 - 12 TRBV7-9 TGTGCCAGCAGCTTAGATAATCAGCCCCAGCATTTT CASSLDNQPQHF
- TRBJ1-1 - 14 TRBV18 TGTGCCAGCTCTGTGGCGGGGAAGAACACTGAAGCTTTCTTT CASSVAGKNTEAFF
- TRBJ1-3 - 15 TRBV5-5 TGTGCCAGCAGCTCAATGGGGGGCGCGGGAAACACCATATATTTT CASSSMGGAGNTIYF
few TRBJ2-7 TRBD2 16 TRBV7-2 TGTGCCAGCAAAGGAGTCGGGACTAGCGAATACTACGAGCAGTACTTC CASKGVGTSEYYEQYF
- TRBJ2-3 - 13 TRBV6-1 TGTGCCAGCTTGACTCCCCCTCCAGATACGCAGTATTTT CASLTPPPDTQYF
many TRBJ2-5 - 13 TRBV21-1 TGTGCCAGCACCAAGGAAGGGGACGAGACCCAGTACTTC CASTKEGDETQYF
- TRBJ2-3 - 14 TRBV27 TGTGCCAGCAGTCCGGGGGGCAACACAGATACGCAGTATTTT CASSPGGNTDTQYF
- TRBJ1-6 - 14 TRBV5-4 TGTGCCAGCAGCTTGGAACTACATAATTCACCCCTCCACTTT CASSLELHNSPLHF
- TRBJ1-4 - 13 TRBV11-2 TGTGCCAGCAGCAGGGGTCCTAATGAAAAACTGTTTTTT CASSRGPNEKLFF
- TRBJ2-7 - 14 TRBV7-8 TGTGCCAGCAGTTTATACAGGGAGGCCTACGAGCAGTACTTC CASSLYREAYEQYF
- TRBJ2-1 - 14 TRBV7-9 TGTGCCAGCAGCTTAGGGTTTGCAGACAATGAGCAGTTCTTC CASSLGFADNEQFF
- TRBJ2-1 TRBD2 17 TRBV19 TGTGCCAGTAGTATTAACCCCAGACAGAGCGGGAGACATGAGCAGTTCTTC CASSINPRQSGRHEQFF
- TRBJ2-5 - 14 TRBV19 TGTGCCAGTAGCTCCCCCGGGGCCCAAGAGACCCAGTACTTC CASSSPGAQETQYF
- TRBJ2-5 TRBD1 14 TRBV7-2 TGTGCCAGCACCCTCTTAGGGGACAGGGGGACCCAGTACTTC CASTLLGDRGTQYF
- TRBJ2-7 TRBD2 13 TRBV29-1 TGCAGCGTCGGACTAGCGGGAGAGGGCGAGCAGTACTTC CSVGLAGEGEQYF
- TRBJ2-1 TRBD2 16 TRBV4-2 TGTGCCAGCAGCCAAGATCCCAGCGGGATCCACAATGAGCAGTTCTTC CASSQDPSGIHNEQFF
many TRBJ1-5 - 13 TRBV19 TGTGCCAGTAGTATGACCAGCGATCAGCCCCAGCATTTT CASSMTSDQPQHF
- TRBJ2-7 - 15 TRBV7-7 TGTGCCAGCAGCCCAGTGGACGGAGGACCCTACGAGCAGTACTTC CASSPVDGGPYEQYF
- TRBJ2-1 TRBD2 15 TRBV9 TGTGCCAGCAGCGTGGGGACTAGCGGGAGTAATGAGCAGTTCTTC CASSVGTSGSNEQFF
- TRBJ1-1 - 14 TRBV7-9 TGTGCCAGCAGCCATGGAAACCTGAACACTGAAGCTTTCTTT CASSHGNLNTEAFF